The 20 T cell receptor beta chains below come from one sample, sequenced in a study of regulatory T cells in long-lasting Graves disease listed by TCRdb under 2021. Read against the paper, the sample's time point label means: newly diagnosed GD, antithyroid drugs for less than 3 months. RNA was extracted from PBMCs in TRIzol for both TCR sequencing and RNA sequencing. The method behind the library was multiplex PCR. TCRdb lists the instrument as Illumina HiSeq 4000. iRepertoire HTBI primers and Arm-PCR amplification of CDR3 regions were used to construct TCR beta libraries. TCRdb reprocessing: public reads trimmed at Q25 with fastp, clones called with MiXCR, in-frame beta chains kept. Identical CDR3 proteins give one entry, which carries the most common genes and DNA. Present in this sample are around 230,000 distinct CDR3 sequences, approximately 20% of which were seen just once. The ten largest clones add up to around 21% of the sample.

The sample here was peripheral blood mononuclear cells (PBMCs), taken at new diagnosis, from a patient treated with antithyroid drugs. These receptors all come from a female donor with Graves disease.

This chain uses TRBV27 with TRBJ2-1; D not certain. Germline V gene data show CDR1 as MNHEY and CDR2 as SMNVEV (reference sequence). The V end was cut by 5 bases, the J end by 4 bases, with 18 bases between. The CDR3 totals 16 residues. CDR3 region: CASSLIKMIEYNEQFF. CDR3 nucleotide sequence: TGTGCCAGCAGTCTTATAAAAATGATCGAATACAATGAGCAGTTCTTC.

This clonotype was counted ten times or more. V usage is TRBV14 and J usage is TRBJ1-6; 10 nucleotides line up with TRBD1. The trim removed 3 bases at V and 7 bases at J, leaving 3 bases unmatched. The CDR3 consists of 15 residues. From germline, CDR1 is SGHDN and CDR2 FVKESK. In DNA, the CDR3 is TGTGCCAGCAGCCATGGACAGGGGGGGAATTCACCCCTCCACTTT. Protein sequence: CASSHGQGGNSPLHF.

CDR3 sequence: CASSGTGGPIHEQFF. Written as DNA, the CDR3 is TGTGCCAGCAGCGGGACGGGAGGGCCTATTCATGAGCAGTTCTTC. The chain carries TRBV7-9 and TRBJ2-1, with 8 bases aligning to TRBD2. J was trimmed by 8 bases and V by 5 bases; bases with no gene match: 11. CDR1 is SEHNR and CDR2 is FQNEAQ in the germline V gene (reference sequence). The CDR3 runs to 15 residues.

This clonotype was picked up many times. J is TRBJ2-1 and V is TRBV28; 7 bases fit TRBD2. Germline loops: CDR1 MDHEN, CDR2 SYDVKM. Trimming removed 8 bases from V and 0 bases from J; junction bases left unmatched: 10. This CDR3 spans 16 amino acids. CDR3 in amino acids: CASYLAGASSYNEQFF. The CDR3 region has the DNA TGTGCCAGCTACTTAGCGGGCGCGAGCTCCTACAATGAGCAGTTCTTC.

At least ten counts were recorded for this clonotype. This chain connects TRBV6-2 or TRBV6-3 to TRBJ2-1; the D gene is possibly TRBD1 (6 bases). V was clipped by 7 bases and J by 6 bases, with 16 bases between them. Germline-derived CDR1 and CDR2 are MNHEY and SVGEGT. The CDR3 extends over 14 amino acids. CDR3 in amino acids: CASTGLVTGNEQFF. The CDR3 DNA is TGTGCCAGCACCGGACTCGTGACAGGCAATGAGCAGTTCTTC.

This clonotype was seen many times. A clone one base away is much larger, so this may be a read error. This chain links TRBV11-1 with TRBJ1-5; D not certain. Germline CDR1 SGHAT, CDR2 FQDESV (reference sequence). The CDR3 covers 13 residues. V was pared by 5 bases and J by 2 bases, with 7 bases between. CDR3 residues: CASSPQGNQPQHF. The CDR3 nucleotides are TGTGCCAGCAGCCCCCAGGGCAATCAGCCCCAGCATTTT.

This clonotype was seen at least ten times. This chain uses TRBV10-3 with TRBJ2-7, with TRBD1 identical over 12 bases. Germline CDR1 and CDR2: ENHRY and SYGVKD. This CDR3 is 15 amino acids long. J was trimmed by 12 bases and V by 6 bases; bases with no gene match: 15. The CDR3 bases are TGTGCCATCAGCCACTCTTCCGGGACAGGGGGCGAGGGGTACTTC. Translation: CAISHSSGTGGEGYF.

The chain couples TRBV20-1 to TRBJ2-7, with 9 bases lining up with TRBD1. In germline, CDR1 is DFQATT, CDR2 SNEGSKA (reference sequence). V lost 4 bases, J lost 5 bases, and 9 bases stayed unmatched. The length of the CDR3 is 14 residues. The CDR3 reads CSATSGTGSHEQYF. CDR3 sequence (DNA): TGCAGTGCTACCTCCGGGACAGGGTCCCACGAGCAGTACTTC.

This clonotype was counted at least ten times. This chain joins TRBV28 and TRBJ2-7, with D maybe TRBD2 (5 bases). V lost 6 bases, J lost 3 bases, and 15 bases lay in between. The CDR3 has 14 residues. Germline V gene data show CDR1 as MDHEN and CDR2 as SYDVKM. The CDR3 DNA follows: TGTGCCAGCAGACCCCCCGGGATTTTCTACGAGCAGTACTTC. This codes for CASRPPGIFYEQYF.

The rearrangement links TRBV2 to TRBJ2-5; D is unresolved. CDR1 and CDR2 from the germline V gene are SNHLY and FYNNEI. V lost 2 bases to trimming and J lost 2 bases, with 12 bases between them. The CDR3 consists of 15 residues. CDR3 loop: CASSEWAARQETQYF. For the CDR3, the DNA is TGTGCCAGCAGTGAATGGGCGGCTCGACAAGAGACCCAGTACTTC.

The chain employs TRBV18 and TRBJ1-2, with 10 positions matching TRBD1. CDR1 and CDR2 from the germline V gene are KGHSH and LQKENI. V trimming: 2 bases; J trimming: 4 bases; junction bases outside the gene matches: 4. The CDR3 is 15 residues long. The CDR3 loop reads CASSPGTGEIYGYTF. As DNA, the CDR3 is TGTGCCAGCTCACCAGGGACAGGGGAAATCTATGGCTACACCTTC.

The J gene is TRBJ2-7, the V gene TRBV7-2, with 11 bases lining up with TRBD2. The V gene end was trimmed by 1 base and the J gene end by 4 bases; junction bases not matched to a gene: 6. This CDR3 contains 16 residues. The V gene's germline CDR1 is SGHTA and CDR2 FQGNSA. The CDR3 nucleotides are TGTGCCAGCAGCTTAGGAGGTAGCGGGAGGGTATACGAGCAGTACTTC. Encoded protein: CASSLGGSGRVYEQYF.

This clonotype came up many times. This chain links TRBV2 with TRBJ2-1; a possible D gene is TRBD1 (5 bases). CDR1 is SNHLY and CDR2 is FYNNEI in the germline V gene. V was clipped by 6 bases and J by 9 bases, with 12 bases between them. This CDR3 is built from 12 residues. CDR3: CASSPAQAEQFF. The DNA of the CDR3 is TGTGCCAGCAGCCCCGCACAGGCTGAGCAGTTCTTC.

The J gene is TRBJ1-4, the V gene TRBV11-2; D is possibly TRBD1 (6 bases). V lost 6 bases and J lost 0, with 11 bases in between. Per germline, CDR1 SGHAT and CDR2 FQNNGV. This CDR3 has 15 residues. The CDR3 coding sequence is TGTGCCAGCAGACCAGGGGTTGCAACTAATGAAAAACTGTTTTTT. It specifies CASRPGVATNEKLFF.

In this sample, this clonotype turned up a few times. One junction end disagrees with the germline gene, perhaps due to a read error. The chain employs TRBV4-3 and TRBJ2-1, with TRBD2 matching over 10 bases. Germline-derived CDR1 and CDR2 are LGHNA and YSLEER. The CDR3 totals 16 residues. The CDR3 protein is CAGSTRTSGEYNEQFF. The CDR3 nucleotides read TGCGCCGGCAGCACCCGGACTAGCGGAGAATACAATGAGCAGTTCTTC.

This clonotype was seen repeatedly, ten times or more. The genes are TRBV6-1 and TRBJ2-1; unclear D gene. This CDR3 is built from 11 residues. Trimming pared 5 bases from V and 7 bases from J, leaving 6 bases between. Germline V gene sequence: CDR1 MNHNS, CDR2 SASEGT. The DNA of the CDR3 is TGTGCCAGCAGTAACCATAATGAGCAGTTCTTC. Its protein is CASSNHNEQFF.

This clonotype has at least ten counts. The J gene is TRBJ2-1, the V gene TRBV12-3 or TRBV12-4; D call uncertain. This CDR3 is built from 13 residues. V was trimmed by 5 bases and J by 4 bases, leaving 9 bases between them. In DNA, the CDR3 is TGTGCCAGCAGTCCGGACGGTTACAATGAGCAGTTCTTC. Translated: CASSPDGYNEQFF.

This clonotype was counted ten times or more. The CDR3 DNA follows: TGTGCCAGCAGACTCGACGGGAGCACTGAAGCTTTCTTT. It yields the protein CASRLDGSTEAFF. The chain uses TRBV2 and TRBJ1-1; no clear D gene. Trimming took 6 bases from V and 4 from J, leaving 12 bases between them. The CDR3 extends over 13 amino acids. Germline CDR1 SNHLY, CDR2 FYNNEI.

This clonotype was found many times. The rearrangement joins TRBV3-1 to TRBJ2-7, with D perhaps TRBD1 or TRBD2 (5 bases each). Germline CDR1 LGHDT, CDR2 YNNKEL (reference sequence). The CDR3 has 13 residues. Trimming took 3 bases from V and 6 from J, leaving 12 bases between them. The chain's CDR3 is CASSHGTSGEQYF. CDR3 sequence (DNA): TGTGCCAGCAGCCACGGGACCAGCGGCGAGCAGTACTTC.

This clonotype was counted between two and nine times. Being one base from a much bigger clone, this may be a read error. The CDR3 here is CASSELGSGTDNEQLF. The CDR3 bases are TGTGCCAGCAGTGAACTAGGTAGCGGGACCGACAATGAGCAGCTCTTC. This chain uses TRBV6-2 or TRBV6-3 with TRBJ2-1; 8 bases agree with TRBD2. The length of the CDR3 is 16 residues. Germline V lookup: CDR1 MNHEY, CDR2 SVGEGT.